What follows is one T cell receptor beta chain and its context. This record belongs to a study of T cell changes during pregnancy in multiple sclerosis. The CDR3 spans 14 residues. CDR1 is SGHVS and CDR2 is FNYEAQ in the germline V gene. J lost 3 bases, V lost 5 bases, and 6 bases had no gene match. Sequenced by immunoSEQ multiplex PCR; TCRdb stores in-frame clones only, minus some. The profile covers 100,000 or so clones, with more than 90% appearing a single time and 3% to 3.5% taken by the ten largest. The TCR comes from a female donor with multiple sclerosis, enrolled in a pregnancy study. The V gene is TRBV7-6, the J gene TRBJ2-5, with 7 bases aligning to TRBD2. This sample comprised peripheral blood, obtained in the second trimester of pregnancy. CDR3 residues: CASSPTGTKETQYF. In nucleotides, the CDR3 is TGTGCCAGCAGCCCCACCGGGACTAAAGAGACCCAGTACTTC.